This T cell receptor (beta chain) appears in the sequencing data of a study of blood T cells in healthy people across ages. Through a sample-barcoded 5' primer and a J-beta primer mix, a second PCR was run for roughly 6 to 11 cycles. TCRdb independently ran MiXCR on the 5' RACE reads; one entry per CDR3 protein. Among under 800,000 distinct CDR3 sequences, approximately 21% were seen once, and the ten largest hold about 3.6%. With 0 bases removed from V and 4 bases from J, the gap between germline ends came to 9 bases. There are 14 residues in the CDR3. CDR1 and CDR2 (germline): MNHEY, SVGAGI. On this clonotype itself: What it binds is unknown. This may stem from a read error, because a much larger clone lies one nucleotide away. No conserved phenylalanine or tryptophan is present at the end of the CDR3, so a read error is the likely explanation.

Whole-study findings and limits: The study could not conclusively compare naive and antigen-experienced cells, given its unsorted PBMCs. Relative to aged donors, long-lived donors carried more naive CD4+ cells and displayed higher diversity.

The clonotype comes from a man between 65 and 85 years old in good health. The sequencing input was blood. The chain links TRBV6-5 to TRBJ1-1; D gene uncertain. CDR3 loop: CASSYSKGSTEAFL. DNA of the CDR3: TGTGCCAGCAGTTACTCGAAAGGTTCCACTGAAGCTTTCCTT.